What follows are 21 T cell receptor beta chains derived from one specimen sequenced in a study of shared clonotypes between healthy human individuals. Libraries were prepared by immunoSEQ multiplex PCR; TCRdb keeps only in-frame clonotypes and omits some of them. The table has under 2.5 million clones, around 90% seen once; the top ten hold approximately 0.4%. Sequences were obtained from naive CD4+ T cells from PBMCs. Sample subset: CD45RA+ positively selected. The receptors stem from a man between 18 and 35 years old in good health. Some clones in this sample may be carry-over from other donors' samples.

The rearrangement uses TRBV5-4 and TRBJ2-2; no definite D call. Germline CDR1 is SGHNT and CDR2 is YYREEE (reference sequence). Trimming removed 2 bases at V and 0 bases at J, with 8 bases between. CDR3 length: 15 amino acids. The CDR3 coding sequence is TGTGCCAGCAGCTTTCCAGCGCCGAACACCGGGGAGCTGTTTTTT. As protein: CASSFPAPNTGELFF.

V usage is TRBV4-1 and J usage is TRBJ2-2, with D possibly being TRBD1 (6 bases). The CDR3 spans 18 residues. The V end lost 4 bases, the J end lost 1 base, and 19 bases lay between the germline ends. Germline V gene data show CDR1 as MGHRA and CDR2 as YSYEKL. In DNA, the CDR3 is TGCGCCAGCAGCCCCCATGGGTCCGTACAGGGGAACACCGGGGAGCTGTTTTTT. Residues: CASSPHGSVQGNTGELFF.

Regarding this clone: Additional DNA sequences in this sample encode the identical CDR3. This sequence joins TRBV9 and TRBJ2-3; D may be TRBD2 (6 bases). Trimming pared 1 base from V and 2 bases from J, leaving 11 bases between. Germline CDR1 SGDLS, CDR2 YYNGEE. This CDR3 contains 15 residues. The CDR3 DNA reads TGTGCCAGCAGCGTACGCGGGATTAACACAGATACGCAGTATTTT. Protein sequence: CASSVRGINTDTQYF.

The chain combines TRBV4-2 with TRBJ1-5; D gene unclear. The length of the CDR3 is 16 residues. Per the germline V gene, CDR1 is LGHNA and CDR2 is YNFKEQ. V was cut by 1 base and J by 2 bases, with 12 bases left in between. CDR3 region: CASSQGQRVGNQPQHF. For the CDR3, the DNA is TGTGCCAGCAGCCAAGGTCAAAGGGTTGGCAATCAGCCCCAGCATTTT.

The V and J genes are TRBV18 and TRBJ2-7, with TRBD1 matching over 8 bases. This CDR3 comprises 15 residues. Germline trimming cut 2 bases from V and 5 bases from J; bases unmatched to any gene: 8. Germline CDR1 and CDR2: KGHSH and LQKENI. The CDR3 protein is CASSPVGQGTHEQYF. The DNA of the CDR3 is TGTGCCAGCTCACCAGTAGGACAGGGTACCCACGAGCAGTACTTC.

The CDR3 reads CASSTLGVNYGYTF. The CDR3 nucleotides read TGTGCCAGTAGTACCCTCGGGGTGAACTATGGCTACACCTTC. J is TRBJ1-2 and V is TRBV19; D ambiguous. This CDR3 region has 14 residues. Trimming took 4 bases from V and 2 from J, leaving 11 bases between them. Germline V gene sequence: CDR1 LNHDA, CDR2 SQIVND (reference sequence).

The V call is TRBV9, the J call TRBJ2-7; D remains ambiguous. CDR3 length: 15 residues. Germline-derived CDR1 and CDR2 are SGDLS and YYNGEE. Trimming took 0 bases from V and 0 from J, leaving 10 bases between them. The CDR3, as DNA: TGTGCCAGCAGCGTAGTTCTCTCCAGCTCCTACGAGCAGTACTTC. Its translation is CASSVVLSSSYEQYF.

The J gene is TRBJ1-2, the V gene TRBV7-9; D gene ambiguous. V lost 4 bases and J lost 1, with 10 bases in between. The length of the CDR3 is 14 residues. The germline V gene encodes CDR1 SEHNR and CDR2 FQNEAQ (reference sequence). The CDR3 DNA follows: TGTGCCAGCAGCTACCCCGGGGATAACTATGGCTACACCTTC. Protein product: CASSYPGDNYGYTF.

Only a few counts were recorded for this clone. The chain recombines TRBV19 with TRBJ1-4; D is undetermined. This CDR3 comprises 13 residues. Germline CDR1 is LNHDA and CDR2 is SQIVND (reference sequence). V was cut by 7 bases and J by 5 bases, with 11 bases left in between. The CDR3 DNA is TGTGCCAGTAACACCAGGCACAATGAAAAACTGTTTTTT. The encoded protein is CASNTRHNEKLFF.

The V gene is TRBV5-1, the J gene TRBJ2-5, with D perhaps TRBD2 (6 bases). The end of the DNA aligns better with TRBJ2-7, so the J call may be wrong. The germline V gene has CDR1 SGHRS and CDR2 YFSETQ. The CDR3 totals 13 residues. The CDR3 sequence is CASSFGGDYEQYF. The CDR3 nucleotides read TGCGCCAGCAGCTTTGGCGGGGACTACGAGCAGTACTTC.

The V and J genes are TRBV10-3 and TRBJ2-5; 7 bases fit TRBD1. Unmatched junction bases numbered 3, after V lost 6 bases and J lost 5 bases. CDR1 ENHRY and CDR2 SYGVKD come from the germline V gene. The CDR3 loop spans 12 amino acids. CDR3 residues: CAIRATGETQYF. CDR3 bases: TGTGCCATCAGGGCGACAGGGGAGACCCAGTACTTC.

The V call is TRBV11-3, the J call TRBJ1-1; D gene uncertain. Per the germline V gene, CDR1 is SGHNT and CDR2 is YENEEA. CDR3 length: 13 residues. Trimming shortened V by 4 bases and J by 4 bases, and 10 bases separated the two germline ends. The CDR3 region is CASSSGEGTEAFF. CDR3 coding DNA: TGTGCCAGCAGCTCCGGAGAGGGCACTGAAGCTTTCTTT.

This chain joins TRBV4-1 and TRBJ2-6, with 10 bases aligning to TRBD2. J gave up 2 bases and V 0 bases, and 7 bases lay outside the gene matches. Germline V gene lookup returns CDR1 MGHRA and CDR2 YSYEKL. The CDR3 runs 19 residues. The CDR3 protein is CASSQELAGSLTGANVLTF. The CDR3 DNA follows: TGCGCCAGCAGCCAAGAACTAGCGGGATCCTTGACTGGGGCCAACGTCCTGACTTTC.

CDR3 nucleotides: TGTGCCACCAGCAGAGATCGGCAGGGGGGTGGTCAGCCCCAGCATTTT. Its translation is CATSRDRQGGGQPQHF. The V call is TRBV15, the J call TRBJ1-5; 7 bases are shared with TRBD1. The V gene's germline CDR1 is LNHNV and CDR2 YYDKDF (reference sequence). V shed 0 bases, J shed 6 bases, and the junction held 8 bases outside the gene matches. This CDR3 comprises 16 residues.

The chain couples TRBV4-3 to TRBJ2-3, with 9 bases fitting TRBD1. CDR1 and CDR2 (germline): LGHNA, YSLEER. The CDR3 spans 15 residues. V shed 1 base and J 10 bases; nucleotides not matched to a gene: 9. CDR3 protein: CASSQGDRDAPSQYF. The CDR3 DNA sequence: TGCGCCAGCAGCCAAGGGGACAGGGACGCCCCGTCGCAGTATTTT.

This chain links TRBV5-4 with TRBJ1-6; the D is unclear. The V end lost 0 bases, the J end lost 10 bases, and 11 bases lay between the germline ends. Germline V gene sequence: CDR1 SGHNT, CDR2 YYREEE (reference sequence). The CDR3 covers 14 residues. In nucleotides, the CDR3 is TGTGCCAGCAGCTTGGCCAAGACTACGTCACCCCTCCACTTT. It translates to CASSLAKTTSPLHF.

The CDR3 sequence: CASTPPASQGEGYTF. DNA of the CDR3: TGTGCCAGCACCCCACCGGCGAGTCAGGGGGAGGGCTACACCTTC. The V gene is TRBV6-1, the J gene TRBJ1-2; TRBD1 matches 7 bases. Unmatched junction bases numbered 16, after V lost 7 bases and J lost 8 bases. Germline-derived CDR1 and CDR2 are MNHNS and SASEGT. The CDR3 covers 15 residues.

The rearrangement joins TRBV5-4 to TRBJ1-1; 7 nucleotides match TRBD1. The CDR3 is made up of 14 amino acids. V gave up 2 bases and J gave up 4 bases; unmatched junction bases: 5. Per germline, CDR1 SGHNT and CDR2 YYREEE (reference sequence). The CDR3 here is CASSLGGASTEAFF. CDR3 DNA sequence: TGTGCCAGCAGCTTAGGGGGCGCGTCCACTGAAGCTTTCTTT.

This sequence joins TRBV14 and TRBJ2-7; D is possibly TRBD2 (6 bases). The germline gives CDR1 SGHDN, CDR2 FVKESK. The CDR3 sequence is 16 residues long. V dropped 0 bases and J dropped 3 bases, with 15 bases sitting between them. For the CDR3, the DNA is TGTGCCAGCAGCCAAGATCGCGCTAGCGAATACTACGAGCAGTACTTC. Its translation: CASSQDRASEYYEQYF.

This chain uses TRBV2 with TRBJ1-4; 9 bases line up with TRBD1. Germline CDR1 and CDR2: SNHLY and FYNNEI. There are 13 residues in the CDR3. Trimming at V came to 11 bases and at J to 8 bases, leaving 9 bases not matched to a gene. In DNA form, the CDR3 reads TGTGCCTCCCGGACAGGGGAGAGAGAAAAACTGTTTTTT. Residues: CASRTGEREKLFF.

The chain has TRBV28 and TRBJ1-5, with D perhaps TRBD1 (5 bases). Germline V gives CDR1 MDHEN, CDR2 SYDVKM. Trimming pared 7 bases from V and 2 bases from J, leaving 9 bases between. This CDR3 is built from 13 residues. DNA of the CDR3: TGTGCCAGCAACCTGGGGGGCAATCAGCCCCAGCATTTT. This sequence encodes CASNLGGNQPQHF.